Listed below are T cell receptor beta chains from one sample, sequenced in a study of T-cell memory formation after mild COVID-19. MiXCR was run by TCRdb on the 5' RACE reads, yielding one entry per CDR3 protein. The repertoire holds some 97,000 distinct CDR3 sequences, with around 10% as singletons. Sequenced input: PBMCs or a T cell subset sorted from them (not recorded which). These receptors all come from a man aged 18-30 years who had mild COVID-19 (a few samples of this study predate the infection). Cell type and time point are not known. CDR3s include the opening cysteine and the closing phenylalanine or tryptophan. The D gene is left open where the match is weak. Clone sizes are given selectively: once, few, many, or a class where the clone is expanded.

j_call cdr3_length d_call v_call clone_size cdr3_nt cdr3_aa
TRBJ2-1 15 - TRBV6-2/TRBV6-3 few TGTGCCAGCAGTAGGGGACCGACTAGTTGGGGTGAGCAGTTCTTC CASSRGPTSWGEQFF
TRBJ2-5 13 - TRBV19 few TGTGCCAGTAGTATCGCAGACCAAGAGACCCAGTACTTC CASSIADQETQYF
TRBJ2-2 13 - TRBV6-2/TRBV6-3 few TGTGCCAGCATTGCGAGGGCGGTCGGGGAGCTGTTTTTT CASIARAVGELFF
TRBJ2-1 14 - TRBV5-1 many TGCGCCAGCAGTTACAGGGACTCCTACAATGAGCAGTTCTTC CASSYRDSYNEQFF
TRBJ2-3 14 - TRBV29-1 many TGCAGCGTTGTCCAAACAGACTACACAGATACGCAGTATTTT CSVVQTDYTDTQYF
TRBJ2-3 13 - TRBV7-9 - TGTGCCAGCAGCTTAGAGGGGAGAGATACGCAGTATTTT CASSLEGRDTQYF
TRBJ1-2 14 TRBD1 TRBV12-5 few TGTGCTAGTGGGGGAGGACAGGGAGACTATGGCTACACCTTC CASGGGQGDYGYTF
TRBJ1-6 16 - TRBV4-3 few TGCGCCAGCAGCCAAGATCGTGTCAGTTATAATTCACCCCTCCACTTT CASSQDRVSYNSPLHF
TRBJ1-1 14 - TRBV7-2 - TGTGCCAGCAGCCCCACGGGGGGGACGACTGAAGCTTTCTTT CASSPTGGTTEAFF
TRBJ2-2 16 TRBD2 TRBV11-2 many TGTGCCAGCAGCTTGGCCGGGGGGGCCAACACCGGGGAGCTGTTTTTT CASSLAGGANTGELFF
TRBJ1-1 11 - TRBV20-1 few TGCAGTGCTTTCCTGAACACTGAAGCTTTCTTT CSAFLNTEAFF
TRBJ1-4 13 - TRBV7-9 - TGTGCCAGCAGCGCAACAGGGCTCGAAAAACTGTTTTTT CASSATGLEKLFF
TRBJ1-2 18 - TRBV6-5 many TGTGCCAGCAGCCGGGTTGTAAGGGAAGGGGTCGCTAACTATGGCTACACCTTC CASSRVVREGVANYGYTF
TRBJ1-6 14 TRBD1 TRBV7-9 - TGTGCCAGCAGCTTGAAGACAGGGCCTTCACCCCTCCACTTT CASSLKTGPSPLHF
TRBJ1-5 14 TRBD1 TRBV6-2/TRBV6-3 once TGTGCCAGCAGAGTGACAGGGGGACGGCAGCCCCAGCATTTT CASRVTGGRQPQHF
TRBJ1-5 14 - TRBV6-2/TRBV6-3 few TGTGCCAGCAGTTCTCCCGGTAACTATCAGCCCCAGCATTTT CASSSPGNYQPQHF
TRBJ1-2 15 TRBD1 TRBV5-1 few TGCGCCAGCAGCTTGGGACAGGGGCCCGTTGGGGGCTACACCTTC CASSLGQGPVGGYTF
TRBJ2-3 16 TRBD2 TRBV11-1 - TGTGCCAGCAGCCCTAGTGACCGGGAGGTGGGAAATACGCAGTATTTT CASSPSDREVGNTQYF
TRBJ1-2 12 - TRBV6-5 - TGTGCCAGCAGTTACCCAGGGTATGGCTACACCTTC CASSYPGYGYTF
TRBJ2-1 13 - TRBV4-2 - TGTGCCAGCAGCCCCCGACTGCACAATGAGCAGTTCTTC CASSPRLHNEQFF
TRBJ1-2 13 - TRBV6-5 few TGTGCCAGCAGATACAGGAGGACCTATGGCTACACCTTC CASRYRRTYGYTF
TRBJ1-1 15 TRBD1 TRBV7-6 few TGTGCCAGCAGCTTCAGACAGGGGCTTAACACTGAAGCTTTCTTT CASSFRQGLNTEAFF
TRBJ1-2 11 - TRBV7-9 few TGTGCCAGCAGCTTAATGTATGGCTACACCTTC CASSLMYGYTF
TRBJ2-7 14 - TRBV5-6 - TGTGCCAGCAGCTTGGTAGGGAAAGTGTCCGAGCAGTACTTC CASSLVGKVSEQYF
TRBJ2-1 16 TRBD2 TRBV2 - TGTGCCAGCAGTGAGGGGCTAGCGGGGCGCTACAATGAGCAGTTCTTC CASSEGLAGRYNEQFF
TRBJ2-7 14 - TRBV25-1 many TGTGCCAGCAGCCCGGGCCCACGGCCCTACGAGCAGTACTTC CASSPGPRPYEQYF
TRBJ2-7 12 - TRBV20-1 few TGCAGTGCTACCTGGGGTGAACACGAGCAGTACTTC CSATWGEHEQYF
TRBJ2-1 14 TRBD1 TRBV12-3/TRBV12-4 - TGTGCCAGCAGCGCAGGGGGTACCTACAATGAGCAGTTCTTC CASSAGGTYNEQFF
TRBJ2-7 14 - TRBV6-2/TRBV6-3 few TGTGCCAGCAGTTACATTGCGGGGTGGCACGAGCAGTACTTC CASSYIAGWHEQYF
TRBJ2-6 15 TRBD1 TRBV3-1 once TGTGCCAGCAGATCCACAGGGGTTGGGGCCAACGTCCAGACTTTC CASRSTGVGANVQTF
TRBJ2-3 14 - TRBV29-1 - TGCAGCGTTTGTACTAGCCCCCGGTGGAATACGCAGTATTTT CSVCTSPRWNTQYF
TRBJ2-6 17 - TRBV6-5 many TGTGCCAGCAGTAACGGGCCAGGGTTTACTGGGGCCAACGTCCTGACTTTC CASSNGPGFTGANVLTF
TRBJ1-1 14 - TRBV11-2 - TGTGCCAGCAGCTTATCCCCGGGTTACACTGAAGCTTTCTTT CASSLSPGYTEAFF